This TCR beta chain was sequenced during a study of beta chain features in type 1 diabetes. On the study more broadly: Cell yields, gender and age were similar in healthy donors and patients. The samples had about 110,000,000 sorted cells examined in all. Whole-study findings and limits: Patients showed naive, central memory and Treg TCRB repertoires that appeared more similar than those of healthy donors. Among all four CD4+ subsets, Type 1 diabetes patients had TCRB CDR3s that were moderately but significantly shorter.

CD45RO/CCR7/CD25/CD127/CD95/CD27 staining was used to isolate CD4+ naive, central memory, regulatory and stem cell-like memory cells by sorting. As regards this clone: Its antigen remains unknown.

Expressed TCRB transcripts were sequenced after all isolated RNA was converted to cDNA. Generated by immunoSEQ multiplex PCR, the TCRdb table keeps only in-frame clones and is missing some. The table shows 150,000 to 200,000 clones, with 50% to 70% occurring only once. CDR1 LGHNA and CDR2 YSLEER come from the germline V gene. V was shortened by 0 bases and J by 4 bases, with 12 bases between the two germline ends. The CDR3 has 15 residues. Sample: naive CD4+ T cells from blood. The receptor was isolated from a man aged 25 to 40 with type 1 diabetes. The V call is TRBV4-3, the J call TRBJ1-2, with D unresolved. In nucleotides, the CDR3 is TGCGCCAGCAGCCAAGATCTCGACGGAGTCTATGGCTACACCTTC. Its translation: CASSQDLDGVYGYTF.